These T cell receptor beta chains were read from a single sample in a study of cytomegalovirus exposure and HLA in healthy donors. Assay used: immunoSEQ multiplex PCR; TCRdb lists only in-frame clones, some missing. The sample has about 31,000 clones, roughly 60% seen once. The specimen sequenced was PBMCs. All receptors derive from a man between 45 and 60 years old in good health and CMV-seropositive. CDR3s include the opening cysteine and the closing phenylalanine or tryptophan. D genes are given only for firm matches. Only some rows state a clone size, as once, few, many or a class for expanded clones.

j_call,clone_size,v_call,d_call,cdr3_aa,cdr3_nt
TRBJ1-4,.,TRBV27,.,CASGRQQTNEKLFF,TGTGCCAGCGGACGACAGCAAACTAATGAAAAACTGTTTTTT
TRBJ1-1,.,TRBV28,.,CASSLYVGGEAFF,TGTGCCAGCAGTTTATATGTGGGGGGAGAAGCTTTCTTT
TRBJ2-7,.,TRBV6-5,TRBD1,CASRQGGHYEQYF,TGTGCCAGCAGACAGGGGGGACACTACGAGCAGTACTTC
TRBJ2-2,.,TRBV6-5,.,CASSYSGSYTGELFF,TGTGCCAGCAGTTACTCGGGCAGCTACACCGGGGAGCTGTTTTTT
TRBJ2-5,.,TRBV4-2,TRBD2,CASSQIGLAGQETQYF,TGTGCCAGCAGCCAAATAGGACTAGCGGGGCAAGAGACCCAGTACTTC
TRBJ2-3,.,TRBV5-4,TRBD2,CASSLTSAHLDTQYF,TGTGCCAGCAGCTTGACTAGCGCCCACCTAGATACGCAGTATTTT
TRBJ2-7,few,TRBV15,TRBD1,CATRTGQGSYEQYF,TGTGCCACCCGGACGGGACAGGGGTCCTACGAGCAGTACTTC
TRBJ2-3,.,TRBV30,TRBD2,CAWALGTSGDTQYF,TGTGCCTGGGCCCTCGGGACTAGCGGAGATACGCAGTATTTT
TRBJ1-4,.,TRBV9,TRBD1,CASSARGQATNEKLFF,TGTGCCAGCAGCGCGCGGGGACAGGCAACTAATGAAAAACTGTTTTTT
TRBJ1-2,.,TRBV28,TRBD1,CASSGRDRLMDYGYTF,TGTGCCAGCAGTGGTCGGGACAGGCTCATGGACTATGGCTACACCTTC
TRBJ2-5,.,TRBV15,.,CATSRDRSETQYF,TGTGCCACCAGCAGAGATCGGTCAGAGACCCAGTACTTC
TRBJ1-4,.,TRBV4-1,.,CASSQGRNRGEKLFF,TGCGCCAGCAGCCAGGGTCGCAACCGGGGGGAAAAACTGTTTTTT
TRBJ2-3,medium-sized,TRBV19,TRBD2,CATARGLAGGTDTQYF,TGTGCCACCGCGCGGGGACTAGCGGGGGGCACAGATACGCAGTATTTT
TRBJ1-1,few,TRBV5-6,.,CASSLGGGTEAFF,TGTGCCAGCAGCTTGGGGGGGGGCACTGAAGCTTTCTTT
TRBJ2-7,.,TRBV5-1,.,CASSMTGPSYEQYF,TGCGCCAGCAGCATGACAGGCCCATCCTACGAGCAGTACTTC
TRBJ2-7,once,TRBV29-1,TRBD2,CSVEEAVSGSSYEQYF,TGCAGCGTTGAAGAGGCGGTTAGCGGGAGCTCCTACGAGCAGTACTTC
TRBJ1-5,.,TRBV2,TRBD1,CASSGGDRGGDQPQHF,TGTGCCAGCAGCGGAGGAGACAGGGGAGGTGATCAGCCCCAGCATTTT
TRBJ2-1,few,TRBV18,.,CASSPTTNEQFF,TGTGCCAGCTCACCAACTACGAATGAGCAGTTCTTC
TRBJ1-4,.,TRBV30,.,CAWGTLEGGRTNEKLFF,TGTGCCTGGGGCACCTTAGAAGGGGGAAGGACTAATGAAAAACTGTTTTTT
TRBJ2-3,few,TRBV4-3,.,CASSQVGQNTDTQYF,TGCGCCAGCAGCCAAGTGGGCCAGAACACAGATACGCAGTATTTT
TRBJ1-5,few,TRBV28,.,CASSLGTGGASNQPQHF,TGTGCCAGCAGTTTAGGGACTGGGGGGGCGAGCAATCAGCCCCAGCATTTT
TRBJ1-2,.,TRBV30,.,CAWEQDSYGYTF,TGTGCCTGGGAACAGGATTCCTATGGCTACACCTTC
TRBJ1-2,once,TRBV6-1,.,CASSEVGGLDGYTF,TGTGCCAGCAGTGAAGTGGGAGGGTTAGATGGCTACACCTTC
TRBJ1-2,.,TRBV18,TRBD1,CASSPGQGNYGYTF,TGTGCCAGCTCACCAGGACAGGGCAACTATGGCTACACCTTC
TRBJ1-6,.,TRBV5-1,TRBD1,CASSTGQGDPYNSPLHF,TGCGCCAGCAGCACGGGACAGGGGGACCCCTATAATTCACCCCTCCACTTT
TRBJ2-7,.,TRBV6-1,.,CASREGAGWEDYEQYF,TGTGCCAGCAGAGAAGGAGCAGGGTGGGAAGACTACGAGCAGTACTTC
TRBJ1-2,.,TRBV7-9,TRBD1,CASRGPRDSGYTF,TGTGCCAGCAGAGGACCCCGGGACAGTGGCTACACCTTC
TRBJ2-5,.,TRBV4-2,TRBD1,CASSTRDRDETQYF,TGTGCCAGCAGCACCCGGGACAGGGATGAGACCCAGTACTTC
TRBJ2-7,few,TRBV2,TRBD2,CASLAGAGAYEQYF,TGTGCCAGTTTAGCGGGAGCAGGGGCTTACGAGCAGTACTTC
TRBJ1-5,.,TRBV21-1,.,CASSKQCAGGNQPQHF,TGTGCCAGCAGCAAACAGTGCGCAGGGGGCAATCAGCCCCAGCATTTT
TRBJ2-5,.,TRBV6-4,.,CASSDVWLASCETQYF,TGTGCCAGCAGTGACGTCTGGCTAGCGAGTTGCGAGACCCAGTACTTC
TRBJ1-6,.,TRBV7-3,.,CASSLRPGDNSPLHF,TGTGCCAGCAGCCTAAGGCCGGGAGATAATTCACCCCTCCACTTT